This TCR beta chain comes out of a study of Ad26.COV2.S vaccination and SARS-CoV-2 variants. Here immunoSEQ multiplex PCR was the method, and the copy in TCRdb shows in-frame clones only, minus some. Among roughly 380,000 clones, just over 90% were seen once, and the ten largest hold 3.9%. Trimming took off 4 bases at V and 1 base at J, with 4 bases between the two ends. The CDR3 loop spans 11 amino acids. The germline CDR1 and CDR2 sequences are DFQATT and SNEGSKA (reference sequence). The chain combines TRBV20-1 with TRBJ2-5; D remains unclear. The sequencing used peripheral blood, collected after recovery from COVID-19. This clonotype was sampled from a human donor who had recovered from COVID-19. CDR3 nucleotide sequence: TGCAGTGCTATTCCCCAAGAGACCCAGTACTTC. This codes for CSAIPQETQYF.